Below, one TCR beta chain is given with its context. The data were obtained in a study of blood T cell repertoires in COVID-19. Data came from immunoSEQ multiplex PCR; TCRdb stores just in-frame clones and leaves some out. The data show under 200,000 clones, with approximately 87% seen just once and roughly 3.6% held by the top ten. CDR1 is SNHLY and CDR2 is FYNNEI in the germline V gene. V lost 1 base and J lost 0, with 3 bases in between. The CDR3 spans 13 residues. What was sequenced was peripheral blood. This clonotype was sampled from a man aged 18 to 29 with active or convalescent COVID-19. The chain carries TRBV2 and TRBJ1-1; D unclear. The CDR3 loop reads CASSEGMNTEAFF. The DNA for the CDR3 is TGTGCCAGCAGTGAAGGTATGAACACTGAAGCTTTCTTT.